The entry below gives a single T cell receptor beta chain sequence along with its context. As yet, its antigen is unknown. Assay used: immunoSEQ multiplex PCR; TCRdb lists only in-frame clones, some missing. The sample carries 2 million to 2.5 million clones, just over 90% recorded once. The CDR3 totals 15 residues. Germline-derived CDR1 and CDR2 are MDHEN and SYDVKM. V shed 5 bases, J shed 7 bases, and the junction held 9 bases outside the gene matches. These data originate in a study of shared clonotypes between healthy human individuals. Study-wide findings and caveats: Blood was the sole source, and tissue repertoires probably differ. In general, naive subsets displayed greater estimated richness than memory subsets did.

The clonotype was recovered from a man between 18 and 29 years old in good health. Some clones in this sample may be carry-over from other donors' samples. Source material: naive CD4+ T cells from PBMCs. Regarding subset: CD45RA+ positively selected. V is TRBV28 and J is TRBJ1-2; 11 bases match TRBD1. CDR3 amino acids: CASSPWTGGGVGYTF. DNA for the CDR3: TGTGCCAGCAGTCCTTGGACAGGGGGCGGAGTTGGCTACACCTTC.